This TCR beta chain comes out of a study of control samples from healthy donors and cancer patients. The CDR3 spans 14 residues. CDR1 and CDR2 (germline): SGDLS, YYNGEE. V lost 4 bases, J lost 7 bases, and 15 bases lay in between. Produced via immunoSEQ multiplex PCR; TCRdb's table is partial and in-frame only. The sample holds about 80,000 clones; approximately 91% are singletons and the top ten take around 5.7%. This clone occurred once. The sequenced sample was blood. The source is a woman aged 45-60 years in good health. The rearrangement links TRBV9 to TRBJ1-3; tentatively, D is TRBD1 (6 bases). In DNA form, the CDR3 reads TGTGCCAGCAGCAACAGGGCCACGGAGAACACCATATATTTT. Protein sequence: CASSNRATENTIYF.